Sequencing of this T cell receptor beta chain was carried out in a study of control samples from healthy donors and cancer patients. Assay: immunoSEQ multiplex PCR; the TCRdb copy retains only in-frame clones and omits some. The repertoire has about 45,000 clones, 65% to 80% of them found once; the top ten carry approximately 17%. Germline CDR1 SQVTM, CDR2 ANQGSEA. This CDR3 contains 14 residues. The J segment lost 5 bases and the V segment lost 5 bases, leaving 11 bases of the junction unmatched. The V gene is TRBV29-1, the J gene TRBJ2-7; 8 bases agree with TRBD1. The sequence came from a male donor with melanoma. The source material was formalin-fixed, paraffin-embedded tissue. DNA for the CDR3: TGCAGCGTTCACACCGGACAGGGAAGGGACGAGCAGTACTTC. It specifies CSVHTGQGRDEQYF.